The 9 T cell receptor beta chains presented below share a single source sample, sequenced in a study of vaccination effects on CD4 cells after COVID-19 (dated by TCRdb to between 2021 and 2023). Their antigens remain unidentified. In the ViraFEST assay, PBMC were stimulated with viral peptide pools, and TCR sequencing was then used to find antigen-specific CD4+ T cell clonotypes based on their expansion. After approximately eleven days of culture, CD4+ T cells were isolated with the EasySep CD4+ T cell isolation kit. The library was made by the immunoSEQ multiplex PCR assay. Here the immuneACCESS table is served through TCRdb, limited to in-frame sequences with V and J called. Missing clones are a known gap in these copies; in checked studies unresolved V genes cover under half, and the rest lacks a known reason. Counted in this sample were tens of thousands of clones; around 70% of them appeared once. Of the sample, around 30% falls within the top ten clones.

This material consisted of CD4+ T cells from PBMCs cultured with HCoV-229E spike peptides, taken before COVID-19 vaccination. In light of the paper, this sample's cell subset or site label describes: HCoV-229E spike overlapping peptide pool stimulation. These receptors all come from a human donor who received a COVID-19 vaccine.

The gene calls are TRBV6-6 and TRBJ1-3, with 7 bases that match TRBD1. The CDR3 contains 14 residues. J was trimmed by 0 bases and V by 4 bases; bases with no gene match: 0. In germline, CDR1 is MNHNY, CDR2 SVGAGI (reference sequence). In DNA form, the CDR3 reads TGTGCCAGCAGTTGGGACAGCTCTGGAAACACCATATATTTT. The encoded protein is CASSWDSSGNTIYF.

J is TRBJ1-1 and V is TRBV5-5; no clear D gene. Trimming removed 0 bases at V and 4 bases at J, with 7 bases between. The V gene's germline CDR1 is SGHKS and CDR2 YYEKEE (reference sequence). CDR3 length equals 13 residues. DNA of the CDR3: TGTGCCAGCAGCTTGGTTTGGGGCACTGAAGCTTTCTTT. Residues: CASSLVWGTEAFF.

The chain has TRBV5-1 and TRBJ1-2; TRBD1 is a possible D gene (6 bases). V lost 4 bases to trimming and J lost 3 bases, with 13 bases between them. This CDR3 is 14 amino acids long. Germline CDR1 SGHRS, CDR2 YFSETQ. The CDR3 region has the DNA TGCGCCAGCAGCGCCCGGGACATCCACTATGGCTACACCTTC. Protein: CASSARDIHYGYTF.

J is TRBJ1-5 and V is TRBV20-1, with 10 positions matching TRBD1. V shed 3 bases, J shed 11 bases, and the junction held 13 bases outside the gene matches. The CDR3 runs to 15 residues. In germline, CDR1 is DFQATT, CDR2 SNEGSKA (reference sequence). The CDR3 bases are TGCAGTGCTAGTGTACCAGGACAGGGGGTGGGGGCCCAGCATTTT. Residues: CSASVPGQGVGAQHF.

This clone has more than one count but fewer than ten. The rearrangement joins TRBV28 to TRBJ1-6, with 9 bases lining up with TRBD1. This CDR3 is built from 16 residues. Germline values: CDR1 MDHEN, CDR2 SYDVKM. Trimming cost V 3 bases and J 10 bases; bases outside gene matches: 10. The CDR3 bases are TGTGCCAGCAGTTTCCCAACGGGACAGGGAGACTCACCCCTCCACTTT. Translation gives CASSFPTGQGDSPLHF.

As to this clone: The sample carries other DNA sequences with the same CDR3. Written as DNA, the CDR3 is TGTGCCAGCAGTGAATCGGGGGGCAATCAGCCCCAGCATTTT. It yields the protein CASSESGGNQPQHF. The genes are TRBV6-1 and TRBJ1-5; TRBD1 might be the D (5 bases). This CDR3 region has 14 residues. Trimming took off 2 bases at V and 2 bases at J, with 7 bases between the two ends. Germline values: CDR1 MNHNS, CDR2 SASEGT.

CDR3 coding DNA: TGTGCCTGGAGTGTGGCCGGAAATTCACCCCTCCACTTT. Protein product: CAWSVAGNSPLHF. The V and J genes are TRBV30 and TRBJ1-6; D is uncertain. The CDR3 has 13 amino acids. In germline, CDR1 is GTSNPN, CDR2 SVGIG (reference sequence). V was shortened by 0 bases and J by 7 bases, with 7 bases between the two germline ends.

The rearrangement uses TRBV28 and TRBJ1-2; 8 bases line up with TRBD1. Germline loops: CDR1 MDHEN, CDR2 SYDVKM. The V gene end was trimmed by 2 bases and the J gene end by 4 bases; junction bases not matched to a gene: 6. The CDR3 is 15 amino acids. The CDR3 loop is CASSLNSGGGYGYTF. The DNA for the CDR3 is TGTGCCAGCAGTTTAAATTCAGGGGGCGGCTATGGCTACACCTTC.

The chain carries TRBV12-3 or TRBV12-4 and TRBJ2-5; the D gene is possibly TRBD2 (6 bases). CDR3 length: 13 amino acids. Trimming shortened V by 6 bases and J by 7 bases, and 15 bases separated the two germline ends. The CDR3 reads CASSPGTRGTQYF. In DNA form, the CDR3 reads TGTGCCAGCAGCCCCGGGACTCGGGGGACCCAGTACTTC.